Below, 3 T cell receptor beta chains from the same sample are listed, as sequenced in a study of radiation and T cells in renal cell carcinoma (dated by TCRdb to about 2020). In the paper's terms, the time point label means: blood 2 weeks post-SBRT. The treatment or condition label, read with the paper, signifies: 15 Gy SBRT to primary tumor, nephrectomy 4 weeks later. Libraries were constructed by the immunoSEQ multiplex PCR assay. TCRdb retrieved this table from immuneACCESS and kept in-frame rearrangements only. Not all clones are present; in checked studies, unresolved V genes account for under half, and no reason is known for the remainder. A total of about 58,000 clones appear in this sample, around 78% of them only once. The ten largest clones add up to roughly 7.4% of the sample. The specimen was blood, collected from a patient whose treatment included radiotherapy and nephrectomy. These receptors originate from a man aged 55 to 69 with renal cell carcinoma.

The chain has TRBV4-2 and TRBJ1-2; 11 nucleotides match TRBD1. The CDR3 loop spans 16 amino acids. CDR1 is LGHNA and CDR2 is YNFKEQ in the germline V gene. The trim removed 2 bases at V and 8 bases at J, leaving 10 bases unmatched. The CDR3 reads CASSQTGQGALRGYTF. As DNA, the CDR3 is TGTGCCAGCAGCCAAACTGGACAGGGGGCGTTGAGAGGCTACACCTTC.

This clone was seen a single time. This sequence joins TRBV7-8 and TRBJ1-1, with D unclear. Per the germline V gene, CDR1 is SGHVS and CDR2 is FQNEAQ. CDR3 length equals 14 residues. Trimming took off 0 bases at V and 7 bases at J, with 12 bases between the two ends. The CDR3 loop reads CASSLATPSYEAFF. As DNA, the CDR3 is TGTGCCAGCAGCTTAGCGACACCGTCCTATGAAGCTTTCTTT.

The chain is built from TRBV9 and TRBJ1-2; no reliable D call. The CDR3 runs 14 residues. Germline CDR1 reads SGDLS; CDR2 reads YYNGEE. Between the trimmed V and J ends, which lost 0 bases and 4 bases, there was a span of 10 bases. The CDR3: CASSVGVSSYGYTF. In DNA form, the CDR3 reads TGTGCCAGCAGCGTAGGTGTCAGCAGCTATGGCTACACCTTC.